This entry features one TCR beta chain sequence. This sample stems from a study of blood T cells in healthy people across ages. Looked up from germline, CDR1 is SQVTM and CDR2 is ANQGSEA. CDR3 length: 12 residues. V lost 4 bases, J lost 1 base, and 7 bases lay in between. A J-beta primer mix and a sample-barcoded 5' primer were used in a second PCR of about 6 to 12 cycles. TCRdb fed the 5' RACE reads into MiXCR, producing one record per CDR3 protein. The sample carries around 990,000 distinct CDR3 sequences, around 27% recorded once. These data also featured in a second study, about T cells of mothers and their children.

Sequenced: blood. The clonotype originates from a girl aged 2-10 years in good health. The chain has TRBV29-1 and TRBJ1-1; D is unclear. In DNA form, the CDR3 reads TGCAGCGTTGGTTTCAGGAACACTGAAGCTTTCTTT. Amino acids: CSVGFRNTEAFF.